This T cell receptor beta chain stems from a study of shared clonotypes between healthy human individuals. Whole-study findings and limits: Rarefaction gave evidence that sorted-subset sequencing remained incomplete despite large depth.

Several immunoSEQ 96-well plates shared each subset's DNA, each plate a replicate. DNA at 150 to 200 ng, around 30,000 T cell genomes, went into sorted-subset replicate PCRs. Sequenced by immunoSEQ multiplex PCR; TCRdb stores in-frame clones only, minus some. The sample lists over 2 million clones, under 95% occurring once. The CDR3 is 11 residues long. CDR1 is SGHDN and CDR2 is FVKESK in the germline V gene. V was shortened by 5 bases and J by 7 bases, with 8 bases between the two germline ends. Splitting the CD4+ cells yielded a CD45RA+ naive subset and a CD45RA-negative memory subset. Of note for this clone: The target antigen is unknown.

The material sequenced was naive CD4+ T cells from PBMCs. Subset of the sample: CD45RA+ positively selected. The chain combines TRBV14 with TRBJ2-5; D unclear. The TCR comes from a man between 18 and 35 years old in good health. Some clones in this sample may be carry-over from other donors' samples. The CDR3 loop is CASSYTGTQYF. DNA of the CDR3: TGTGCCAGCAGCTATACCGGGACCCAGTACTTC.